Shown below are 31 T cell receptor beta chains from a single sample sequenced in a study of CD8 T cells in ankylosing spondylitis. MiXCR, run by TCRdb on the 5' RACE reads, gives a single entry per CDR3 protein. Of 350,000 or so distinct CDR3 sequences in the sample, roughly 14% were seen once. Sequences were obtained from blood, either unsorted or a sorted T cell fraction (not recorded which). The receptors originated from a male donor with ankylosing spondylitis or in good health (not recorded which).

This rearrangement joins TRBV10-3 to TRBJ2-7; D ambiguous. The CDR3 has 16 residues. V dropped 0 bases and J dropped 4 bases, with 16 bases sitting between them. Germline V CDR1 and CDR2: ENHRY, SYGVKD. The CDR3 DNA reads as TGTGCCATCAGTGAGTCGTGGCCAGGAAGGGTATACGAGCAGTACTTC. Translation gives CAISESWPGRVYEQYF.

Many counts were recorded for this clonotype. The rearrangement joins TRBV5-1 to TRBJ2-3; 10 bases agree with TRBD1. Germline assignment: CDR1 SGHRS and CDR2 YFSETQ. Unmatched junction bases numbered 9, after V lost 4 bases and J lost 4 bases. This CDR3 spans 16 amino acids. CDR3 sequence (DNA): TGCGCCAGCAGCCTGAGTGGGGACAGGGGTTCAGATACGCAGTATTTT. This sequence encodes CASSLSGDRGSDTQYF.

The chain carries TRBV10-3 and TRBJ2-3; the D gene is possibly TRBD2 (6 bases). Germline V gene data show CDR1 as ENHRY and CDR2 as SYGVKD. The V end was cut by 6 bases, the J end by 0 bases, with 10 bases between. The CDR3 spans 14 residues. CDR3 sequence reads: CAIRGGASTDTQYF. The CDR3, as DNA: TGTGCCATCAGGGGGGGAGCTAGCACAGATACGCAGTATTTT.

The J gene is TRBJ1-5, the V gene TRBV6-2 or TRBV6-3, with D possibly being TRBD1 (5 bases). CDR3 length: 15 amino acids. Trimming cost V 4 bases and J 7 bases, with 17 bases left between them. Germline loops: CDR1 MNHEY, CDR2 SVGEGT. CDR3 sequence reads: CASSFGVGGGQPQHF. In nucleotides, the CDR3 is TGTGCCAGCAGTTTCGGAGTTGGGGGGGGGCAGCCCCAGCATTTT.

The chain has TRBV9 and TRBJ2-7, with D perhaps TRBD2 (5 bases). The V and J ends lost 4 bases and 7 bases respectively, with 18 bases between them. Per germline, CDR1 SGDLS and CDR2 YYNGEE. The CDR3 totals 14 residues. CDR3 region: CASSSMDLMGEQYF. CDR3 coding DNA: TGTGCCAGCAGCTCTATGGACTTGATGGGGGAGCAGTACTTC.

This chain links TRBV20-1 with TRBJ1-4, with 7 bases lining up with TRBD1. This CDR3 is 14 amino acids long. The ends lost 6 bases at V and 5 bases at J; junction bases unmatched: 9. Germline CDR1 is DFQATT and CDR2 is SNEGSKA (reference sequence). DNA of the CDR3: TGCAGTGCAGTTCAGGGGGGTTTAAATGAAAAACTGTTTTTT. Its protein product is CSAVQGGLNEKLFF.

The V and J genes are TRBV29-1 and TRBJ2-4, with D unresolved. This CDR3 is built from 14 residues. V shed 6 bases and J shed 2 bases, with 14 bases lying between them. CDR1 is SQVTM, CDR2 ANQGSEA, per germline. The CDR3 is CSVLPDKTKNIQYF. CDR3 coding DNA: TGCAGCGTCCTCCCCGACAAGACCAAAAACATTCAGTACTTC.

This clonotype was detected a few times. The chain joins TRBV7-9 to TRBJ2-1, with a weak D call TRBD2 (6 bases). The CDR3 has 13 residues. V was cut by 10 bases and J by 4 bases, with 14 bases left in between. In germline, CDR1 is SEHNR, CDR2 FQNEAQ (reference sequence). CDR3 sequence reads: CATSSGPYNEQFF. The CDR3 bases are TGTGCCACTAGTAGCGGCCCATACAATGAGCAGTTCTTC.

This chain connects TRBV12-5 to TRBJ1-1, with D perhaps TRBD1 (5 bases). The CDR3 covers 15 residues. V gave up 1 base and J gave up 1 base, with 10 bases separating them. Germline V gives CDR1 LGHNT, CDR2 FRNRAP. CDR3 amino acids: CASGLGGVGNTEAFF. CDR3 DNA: TGTGCTAGTGGTTTGGGAGGGGTCGGGAACACTGAAGCTTTCTTT.

The CDR3 reads CASSPGEGDYTDTQYF. CDR3 sequence (DNA): TGTGCCAGCAGTCCCGGCGAGGGGGACTACACAGATACGCAGTATTTT. The chain uses TRBV27 and TRBJ2-3; the D gene is possibly TRBD2 (7 bases). This CDR3 spans 16 amino acids. Germline-derived CDR1 and CDR2 are MNHEY and SMNVEV (reference sequence). Trimming stripped 5 bases from V and 2 bases from J, with 17 bases between.

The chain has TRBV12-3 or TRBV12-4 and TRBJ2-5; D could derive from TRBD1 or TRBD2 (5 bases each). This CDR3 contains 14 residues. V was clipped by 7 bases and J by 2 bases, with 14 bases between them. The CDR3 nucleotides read TGTGCCAGCACCATACTGGGACCGCAAGAGACCCAGTACTTC. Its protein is CASTILGPQETQYF.

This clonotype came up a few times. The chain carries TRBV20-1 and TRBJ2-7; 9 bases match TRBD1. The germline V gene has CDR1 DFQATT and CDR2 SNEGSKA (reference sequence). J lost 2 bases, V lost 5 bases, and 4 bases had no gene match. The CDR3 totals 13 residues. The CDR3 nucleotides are TGCAGTGCTCTAGGACAGGGGACCTACGAGCAGTACTTC. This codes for CSALGQGTYEQYF.

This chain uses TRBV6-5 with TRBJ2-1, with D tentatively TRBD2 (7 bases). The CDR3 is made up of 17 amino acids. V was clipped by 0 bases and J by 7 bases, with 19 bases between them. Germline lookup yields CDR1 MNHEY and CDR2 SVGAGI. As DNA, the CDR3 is TGTGCCAGCAGTTACTCCTGGGGGGGCCTAGGGGGGAATGAGCAGTTCTTC. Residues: CASSYSWGGLGGNEQFF.

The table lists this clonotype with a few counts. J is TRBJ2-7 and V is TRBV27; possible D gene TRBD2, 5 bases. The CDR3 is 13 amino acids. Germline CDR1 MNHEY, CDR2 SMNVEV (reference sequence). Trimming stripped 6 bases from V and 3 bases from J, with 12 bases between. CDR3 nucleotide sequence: TGTGCCAGCAGCCCAAGGGAGAACTACGAGCAGTACTTC. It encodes CASSPRENYEQYF.

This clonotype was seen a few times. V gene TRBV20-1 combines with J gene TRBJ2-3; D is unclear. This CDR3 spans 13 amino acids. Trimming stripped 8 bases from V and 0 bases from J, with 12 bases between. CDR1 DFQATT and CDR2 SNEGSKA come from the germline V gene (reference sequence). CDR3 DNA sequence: TGCAGTATGACCTTAACTAGCACAGATACGCAGTATTTT. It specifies CSMTLTSTDTQYF.

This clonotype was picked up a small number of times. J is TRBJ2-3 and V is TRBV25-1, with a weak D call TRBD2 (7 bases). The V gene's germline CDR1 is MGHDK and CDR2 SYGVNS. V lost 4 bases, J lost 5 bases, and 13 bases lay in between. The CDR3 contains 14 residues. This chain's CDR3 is CASSVGGPGDTQYF. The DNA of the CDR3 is TGTGCCAGCAGTGTCGGGGGGCCAGGAGATACGCAGTATTTT.

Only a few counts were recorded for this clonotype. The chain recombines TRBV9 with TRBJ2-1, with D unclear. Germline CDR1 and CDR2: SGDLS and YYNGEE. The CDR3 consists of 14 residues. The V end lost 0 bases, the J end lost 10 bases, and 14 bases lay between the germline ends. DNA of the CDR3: TGTGCCAGCAGCGTAGCTAGGGATCGGGTCGAGCAGTTCTTC. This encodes CASSVARDRVEQFF.

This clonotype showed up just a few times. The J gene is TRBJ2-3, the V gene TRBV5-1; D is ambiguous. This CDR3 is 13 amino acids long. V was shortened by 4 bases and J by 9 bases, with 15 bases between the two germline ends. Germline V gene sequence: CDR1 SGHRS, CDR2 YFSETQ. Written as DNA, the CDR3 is TGCGCCAGCAGCGCTCCTCCCACAAGCACGCAGTATTTT. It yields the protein CASSAPPTSTQYF.

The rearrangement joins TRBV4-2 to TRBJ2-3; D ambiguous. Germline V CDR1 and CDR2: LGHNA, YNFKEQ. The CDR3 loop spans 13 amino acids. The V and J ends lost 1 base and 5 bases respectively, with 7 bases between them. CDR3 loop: CASSQARKDTQYF. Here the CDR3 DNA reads TGTGCCAGCAGCCAAGCTAGAAAAGATACGCAGTATTTT.

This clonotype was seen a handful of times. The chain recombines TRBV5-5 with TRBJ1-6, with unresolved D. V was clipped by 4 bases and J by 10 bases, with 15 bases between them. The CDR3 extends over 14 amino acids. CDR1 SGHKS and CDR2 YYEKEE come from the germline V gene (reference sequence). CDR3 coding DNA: TGTGCCAGCAGCCCCCTGACGAGTGGATCACCCCTCCACTTT. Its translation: CASSPLTSGSPLHF.

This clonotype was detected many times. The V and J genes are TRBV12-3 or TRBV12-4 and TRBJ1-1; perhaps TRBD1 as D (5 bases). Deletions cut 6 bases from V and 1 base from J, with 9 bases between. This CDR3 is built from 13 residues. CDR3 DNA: TGTGCCAGCAGCTCCACAGGGAACACTGAAGCTTTCTTT. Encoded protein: CASSSTGNTEAFF.

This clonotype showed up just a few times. DNA for the CDR3: TGTGCCAGCAGCTTAGATTCGGTCTCCCCCGTCCTGACTTTC. It encodes CASSLDSVSPVLTF. This chain connects TRBV7-2 to TRBJ2-6, with D unresolved. Trimming removed 1 base from V and 12 bases from J, with 13 bases in between. CDR1 and CDR2 (germline): SGHTA, FQGNSA. The CDR3 contains 14 residues.

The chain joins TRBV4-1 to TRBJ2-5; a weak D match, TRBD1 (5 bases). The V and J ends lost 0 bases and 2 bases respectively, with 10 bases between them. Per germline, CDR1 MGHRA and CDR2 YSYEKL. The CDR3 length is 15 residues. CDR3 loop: CASSQDPGLQETQYF. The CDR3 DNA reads TGCGCCAGCAGCCAAGATCCAGGGTTACAAGAGACCCAGTACTTC.

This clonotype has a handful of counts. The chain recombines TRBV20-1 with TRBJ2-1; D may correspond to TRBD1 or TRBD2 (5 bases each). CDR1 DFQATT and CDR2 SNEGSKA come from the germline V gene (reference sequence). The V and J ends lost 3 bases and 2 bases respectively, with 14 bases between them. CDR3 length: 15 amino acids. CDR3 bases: TGCAGTGCTAGGGGGGTGGGGTCTGCCTACAATGAGCAGTTCTTC. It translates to CSARGVGSAYNEQFF.

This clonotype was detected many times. The CDR3 DNA follows: TGCGCCAGCAGCTTGGATGGTGACTACACCTTC. Amino acids: CASSLDGDYTF. The chain is built from TRBV5-1 and TRBJ1-2; D call uncertain. The CDR3 covers 11 residues. Trimming took off 0 bases at V and 10 bases at J, with 7 bases between the two ends. The germline gives CDR1 SGHRS, CDR2 YFSETQ.

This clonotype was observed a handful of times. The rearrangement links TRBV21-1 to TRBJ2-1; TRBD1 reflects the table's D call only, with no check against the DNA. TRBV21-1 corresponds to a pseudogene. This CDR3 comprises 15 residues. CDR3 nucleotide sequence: TGTGCCAGCAGCAAAGGGACAGGTACCTACAATGAGCAGTTCTTC. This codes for CASSKGTGTYNEQFF.

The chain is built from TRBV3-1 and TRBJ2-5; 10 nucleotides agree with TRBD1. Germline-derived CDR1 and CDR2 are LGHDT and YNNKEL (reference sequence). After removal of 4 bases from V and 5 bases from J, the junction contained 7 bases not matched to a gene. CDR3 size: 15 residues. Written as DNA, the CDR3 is TGTGCCAGCAGCCGACCGGGACAGGGGCCGGAGACCCAGTACTTC. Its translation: CASSRPGQGPETQYF.

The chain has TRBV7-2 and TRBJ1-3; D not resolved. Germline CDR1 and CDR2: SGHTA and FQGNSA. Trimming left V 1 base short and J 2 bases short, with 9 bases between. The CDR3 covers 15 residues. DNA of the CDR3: TGTGCCAGCAGCTTAGAAGGGAATGCTGGAAACACCATATATTTT. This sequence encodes CASSLEGNAGNTIYF.

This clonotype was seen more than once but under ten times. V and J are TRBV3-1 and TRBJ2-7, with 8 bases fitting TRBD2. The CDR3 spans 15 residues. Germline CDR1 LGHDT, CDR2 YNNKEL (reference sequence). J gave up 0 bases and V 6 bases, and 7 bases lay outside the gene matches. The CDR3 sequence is CASREHGRASYEQYF. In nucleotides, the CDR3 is TGTGCCAGCAGGGAGCACGGGAGGGCCTCCTACGAGCAGTACTTC.

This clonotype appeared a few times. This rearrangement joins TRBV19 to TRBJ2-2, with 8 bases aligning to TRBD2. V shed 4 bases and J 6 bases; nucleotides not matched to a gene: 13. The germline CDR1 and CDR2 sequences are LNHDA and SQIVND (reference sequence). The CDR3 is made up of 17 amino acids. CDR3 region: CASSRPPGTSGPGELFF. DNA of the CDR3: TGTGCCAGTAGTAGACCACCCGGGACTAGTGGTCCCGGGGAGCTGTTTTTT.

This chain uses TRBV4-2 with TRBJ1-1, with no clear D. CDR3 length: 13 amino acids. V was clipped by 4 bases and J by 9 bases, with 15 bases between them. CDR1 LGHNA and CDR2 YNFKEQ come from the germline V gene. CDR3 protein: CASSPFSGRQAFF. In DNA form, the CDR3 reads TGTGCCAGCAGCCCATTCAGTGGGCGACAAGCTTTCTTT.